A single sample is the source of the 5 T cell receptor beta chains below, sequenced in a study of shared clonotypes between healthy human individuals (dated by TCRdb to the early 2020s). Library preparation employed the immunoSEQ multiplex PCR assay. The source is immuneACCESS, and TCRdb retained only in-frame sequences with V and J called. Part of the clones is not carried over; for the studies checked, unresolved V genes explain less than half of this, and the remainder is unexplained. The sample profile shows approximately 2,300,000 clones; 85% to 95% of them were found once. The biggest ten clones account for 0.37% of the sample. The specimen was naive CD4+ T cells from PBMCs. What the cell subset or site label conveys for this sample: CD45RA+ positively selected. The source of these receptors is a man between 18 and 35 years old in good health. Some clones in this sample may be carry-over from other donors' samples.

V usage is TRBV2 and J usage is TRBJ2-1; 9 bases are shared with TRBD2. The CDR3 loop spans 15 amino acids. CDR1 SNHLY and CDR2 FYNNEI come from the germline V gene. The junction had 13 bases not matched to a gene; V was cut back by 7 bases and J by 9 bases. In DNA, the CDR3 is TGTGCCAGCACCCTCGAAATAGCGGGAGAGGGTGAGCAGTTCTTC. It encodes CASTLEIAGEGEQFF.

The gene calls are TRBV5-1 and TRBJ2-6, with 10 bases lining up with TRBD1. The CDR3 runs to 17 residues. Per the germline V gene, CDR1 is SGHRS and CDR2 is YFSETQ. V lost 5 bases and J lost 0; bases outside the gene matches: 5. The DNA of the CDR3 is TGCGCCAGCAGAGTGGGGACAGGGGTCTCTGGGGCCAACGTCCTGACTTTC. This codes for CASRVGTGVSGANVLTF.

V is TRBV4-1 and J is TRBJ1-2; D is unresolved. V was pared by 0 bases and J by 8 bases, with 13 bases between. This CDR3 is built from 14 residues. Germline CDR1 is MGHRA and CDR2 is YSYEKL. This chain's CDR3 is CASSQDRSGGGYTF. The CDR3 coding sequence is TGCGCCAGCAGCCAAGATCGGTCAGGCGGCGGCTACACCTTC.

The chain links TRBV6-6 to TRBJ2-3; 7 bases fit TRBD2. Germline V gene sequence: CDR1 MNHNY, CDR2 SVGAGI (reference sequence). The trim removed 2 bases at V and 6 bases at J, leaving 11 bases unmatched. This CDR3 spans 16 amino acids. The CDR3 protein is CASSYQRDLSPDTQYF. The CDR3 nucleotides read TGTGCCAGCAGTTACCAGCGGGACCTATCACCTGATACGCAGTATTTT.

As for this clone: The identical CDR3 is also encoded by other nucleotide sequences in the sample. The chain employs TRBV7-9 and TRBJ2-5, with TRBD2 matching 7 bases. Per germline, CDR1 SEHNR and CDR2 FQNEAQ (reference sequence). This CDR3 is built from 14 residues. The J segment lost 1 base and the V segment lost 1 base, leaving 0 bases of the junction unmatched. The CDR3 region is CASSLGLAQETQYF. In DNA, the CDR3 is TGTGCCAGCAGCTTAGGACTAGCCCAAGAGACCCAGTACTTC.